This T cell receptor beta chain derives from a study of shared clonotypes between healthy human individuals (dated by TCRdb to the early 2020s). As for the study more broadly: The cohort comprised a couple of women and a few men aged 18 to 49 years. Libraries were prepared and TCR repertoires were sequenced by different laboratories using diverse techniques, in order to increase sequencing depth and limit assay-specific biases. The study deeply sequenced blood TCR repertoires of about 5 healthy adults to estimate repertoire size and the extent of clonotype sharing between individuals. For each donor, CD4 naive and CD4 memory were each run on three plates, CD8 naive on two plates, and CD8 memory on one plate. Per donor, leukapheresis produced somewhere between about 0.94 and 8.9 billion PBMCs.

The paper's findings and limits, for the study overall: Pairwise subsampling led to the expectation that sequencing depth would affect the degree of clonotype sharing among donors. Only blood was sampled, and tissue TCR repertoires likely differ from those in blood. Incomplete sequencing was indicated by rarefaction of sorted-subset datasets, despite the large sequencing depth. The genetic and exposure-history diversity represented was limited by the small number of donors. Larger estimated clonotype richness was generally found for naive subsets than for memory subsets. When several donors were compared, the shared fraction of clonotypes was roughly 5% for naive CD4, around 3.5% for naive CD8, 2% to 2.5% for memory CD4, and around 0.4% for memory CD8. Compared with non-shared clonotypes, the clonotypes found in all four sorted-subset donors had higher generation probabilities.

CD8 naive samples were obtained by positive selection for CCR7 among CD45RO-negative cells, yielding a CD45RA+CCR7+ population from which TemRA cells were excluded. Donors were healthy HIV-negative adults with no recently reported acute infections or vaccinations. Every donor was a Caucasian adult living in Nashville, Tennessee, USA. After blood collection by leukapheresis, PBMCs were isolated using Ficoll-Histopaque density gradient centrifugation and then cryopreserved in the vapor phase of liquid nitrogen. Analytical flow cytometry was used to check the purity and quantity of every magnetically sorted T cell population. Genomic DNA was isolated from each sorted fraction and quantified by UV absorbance on a Nanodrop 2000c. In the case of this clone: The clone's antigen remains unknown. Per-base quality was not reported, and no clone a single base away is much larger than it.

The CDR3 spans 14 residues, from the cysteine through the phenylalanine. Just the 42-base CDR3 DNA is kept, in frame starting at base 1. CDR1 and CDR2 were assigned from the germline V gene (reference sequence) as SEHNR and FQNEAQ. V trim: 3 bases; J trim: 8 bases; unmatched bases: 4. Using the deep immunoSEQ assay, multiplex PCR amplified TCR CDR3 regions from genomic DNA. Genomic DNA extracted from each cell subset was distributed evenly over all wells of several immunoSEQ 96-well plates, and each plate served as one replicate. Each replicate PCR for sorted subsets received roughly 0.2 ug genomic DNA, equal to about 29,000 T cell genomes. The purified libraries were quantified using a Qubit 3.0 fluorometer, sized with a Bioanalyzer 2100, and then quantified again using the KAPA Library Quantification kit. A separate single-read 150-cycle Illumina NextSeq 550 flow cell was used to sequence each immunoSEQ 96-well plate. The authors' pipeline ran thus. Because the immunoSEQ output held only junctional sequences and lacked quality scores, the filtering could not match the filtering applied to full-length reads. Sequences were annotated with PyIR, a Python wrapper for IgBLAST v1.9, and V/J genes and CDR3 were assigned using IMGT germline references. Reads with weak V/J assignments (E-value above 1e-6), missing CDR3, stop codons, out-of-frame junctions, or ambiguous translated residues were removed. V3J clonotypes were defined as sequences sharing an identical inferred V gene, J gene, and CDR3 amino acid sequence. The percentage overlap between two repertoires was calculated by dividing the number of shared unique clonotypes by the size of the smaller repertoire. Three approaches were used to assess repertoire richness: RTK rarefaction, the Chao1 estimator, and Recon v2.1 estimates of unobserved clonotypes. Generation probabilities for all TCRbeta clonotypes obtained by the gDNA method from several donors were computed using OLGA. TCRdb carries this immuneACCESS record with in-frame sequences only. Its versions omit some clonotypes, under half of them owing to an unresolved V gene in the studies checked, with the rest unexplained. For V, J and clone size, that table is used; D and trimming come from the DNA. Counted in this sample were about 820,000 clones; 90% to 95% of them appeared once. The ten most abundant clones make up approximately 25% of the sample.

The source material was naive CD8+ T cells sorted from blood. In light of the paper, this sample's cell subset or site label describes: CD45RA+CCR7+. The receptor was isolated from a man aged 30-40 years in good health. Recombination linked TRBV7-9 to TRBJ2-1; 10 middle bases align to TRBD1. The CDR3 is CASSFRDRGYEQFF. The nucleotide sequence is TGTGCCAGCAGCTTCCGGGACAGGGGCTATGAGCAGTTCTTC.